Shown below are 22 T cell receptor beta chains from a single sample sequenced in a study of shared clonotypes between healthy human individuals. Profiling relied on immunoSEQ multiplex PCR, and the TCRdb table lists in-frame clones only, not all of them. The repertoire holds millions of clones, with roughly 95% as singletons. Input material: naive CD4+ T cells sorted from blood. Subset in this sample: CD45RA+ positively selected. All receptors derive from a man aged 18 to 29 in good health.

The rearrangement joins TRBV28 to TRBJ2-5; 9 nucleotides align to TRBD1. V gave up 1 base and J gave up 1 base; unmatched junction bases: 7. Germline lookup yields CDR1 MDHEN and CDR2 SYDVKM. CDR3 length: 17 residues. The CDR3 region is CASSLSRQGGFQETQYF. As DNA, the CDR3 is TGTGCCAGCAGTTTATCCCGACAGGGGGGCTTCCAAGAGACCCAGTACTTC.

The V and J genes are TRBV4-2 and TRBJ2-1; 12 bases are shared with TRBD1. The germline V gene encodes CDR1 LGHNA and CDR2 YNFKEQ. The CDR3 is 17 residues long. Trimming took 0 bases from V and 7 from J; bases not matched to a gene: 7. The CDR3 DNA is TGTGCCAGCAGCCAAGAATGGGGACAGGGGGCCCTGAATGAGCAGTTCTTC. Its protein product is CASSQEWGQGALNEQFF.

With regard to this clone: A much bigger clone sits one base away, suggesting this may be a read error. The same CDR3 is also encoded by other DNA sequences in this sample. CDR3 bases: TGTGCCATCAGCCCGGGACAGGGCACAGATACGCAGTATTTT. Translated: CAISPGQGTDTQYF. The rearrangement joins TRBV10-3 to TRBJ2-3; 8 nucleotides match TRBD1. The trim removed 6 bases at V and 1 base at J, leaving 3 bases unmatched. Germline loops: CDR1 ENHRY, CDR2 SYGVKD. The CDR3 spans 14 residues.

The gene calls are TRBV5-6 and TRBJ1-6, with 8 bases matching TRBD1. The CDR3 loop spans 16 amino acids. Germline values: CDR1 SGHDT, CDR2 YYEEEE. The ends lost 4 bases at V and 9 bases at J; junction bases unmatched: 12. CDR3 in amino acids: CASSPLTGVGGSPLHF. CDR3 sequence (DNA): TGTGCCAGCAGCCCATTGACAGGGGTCGGAGGTTCACCCCTCCACTTT.

This chain connects TRBV19 to TRBJ1-2, with D unresolved. The CDR3 consists of 15 residues. Germline lookup yields CDR1 LNHDA and CDR2 SQIVND (reference sequence). With 3 bases removed from V and 4 bases from J, the gap between germline ends came to 15 bases. The CDR3 sequence: CASSISGSPFYGYTF. The CDR3 nucleotides read TGTGCCAGTAGTATCTCGGGGTCACCTTTCTATGGCTACACCTTC. Complete variable domain (other parts from reference TRBV19 and TRBJ1-2): DGGITQSPKYLFRKEGQNVTLSCEQNLNHDAMYWYRQDPGQGLRLIYYSQIVNDFQKGDIAEGYSVSREKKESFPLTVTSAQKNPTAFYLCASSISGSPFYGYTFGSGTRLTVV.

This chain uses TRBV2 with TRBJ2-1; 8 bases are shared with TRBD2. This CDR3 is 15 amino acids long. Trimming removed 8 bases from V and 5 bases from J; junction bases left unmatched: 11. Germline V gene lookup returns CDR1 SNHLY and CDR2 FYNNEI. The CDR3 sequence is CASWKELAGNNEQFF. The CDR3 DNA follows: TGTGCCAGCTGGAAGGAGTTAGCGGGGAACAATGAGCAGTTCTTC.

This chain uses TRBV6-5 with TRBJ1-5, with D perhaps matching TRBD1 (5 bases). Germline V gene data show CDR1 as MNHEY and CDR2 as SVGAGI. V gave up 4 bases and J gave up 11 bases, with 9 bases separating them. The CDR3 is made up of 11 amino acids. The CDR3 coding sequence is TGTGCCAGCAGTTCCGGGGGGACCCAGCATTTT. Protein: CASSSGGTQHF.

The chain combines TRBV11-2 with TRBJ2-3, with D unresolved. With 1 base removed from V and 2 bases from J, the gap between germline ends came to 10 bases. There are 15 residues in the CDR3. Germline values: CDR1 SGHAT, CDR2 FQNNGV. CDR3 nucleotides: TGTGCCAGCAGCTTAGGTCTGAACCCCACAGATACGCAGTATTTT. Protein sequence: CASSLGLNPTDTQYF.

The chain carries TRBV7-8 and TRBJ1-6; tentative D call: TRBD1 (6 bases). Trimming took 1 base from V and 10 from J, leaving 11 bases between them. CDR1 SGHVS and CDR2 FQNEAQ come from the germline V gene. This CDR3 is built from 14 residues. The CDR3 is CASSLVGQQSPLHF. The CDR3 DNA reads as TGTGCCAGCAGCTTAGTAGGACAGCAATCACCCCTCCACTTT.

In this sample, this clone turned up once. This CDR3 is CASPKGAGTQYF. CDR3 coding DNA: TGTGCCAGCCCTAAGGGGGCTGGGACCCAGTACTTC. The rearrangement joins TRBV14 to TRBJ2-5, with 7 bases fitting TRBD1. V trimming: 8 bases; J trimming: 7 bases; junction bases outside the gene matches: 7. Germline loops: CDR1 SGHDN, CDR2 FVKESK. The CDR3 loop spans 12 amino acids.

This clone was observed once. The rearrangement uses TRBV9 and TRBJ2-1; 9 bases agree with TRBD1. The ends lost 6 bases at V and 4 bases at J; junction bases unmatched: 8. This CDR3 contains 15 residues. Germline CDR1 SGDLS, CDR2 YYNGEE. CDR3 sequence: CASTTGTGLYNEQFF. CDR3 nucleotide sequence: TGTGCCAGCACCACAGGGACAGGGCTTTACAATGAGCAGTTCTTC.

The chain recombines TRBV6-4 with TRBJ2-4, with 13 bases matching TRBD2. The germline V gene encodes CDR1 MRHNA and CDR2 SNTAGT. The ends lost 4 bases at V and 0 bases at J; junction bases unmatched: 3. CDR3 length: 17 residues. CDR3 DNA: TGTGCCAGCAGTGGGACTAGCGGGGGATTAGCCAAAAACATTCAGTACTTC. Amino acids: CASSGTSGGLAKNIQYF.

This chain joins TRBV5-1 and TRBJ2-3; D not resolved. Germline values: CDR1 SGHRS, CDR2 YFSETQ. The CDR3 loop spans 16 amino acids. V was shortened by 4 bases and J by 0 bases, with 15 bases between the two germline ends. CDR3 DNA: TGCGCCAGCAGCATGCAGCCGGGCCTCAGCACAGATACGCAGTATTTT. Translation: CASSMQPGLSTDTQYF.

The rearrangement joins TRBV9 to TRBJ2-6; 8 bases match TRBD1. With V trimmed by 4 bases and J by 4 bases, 13 bases remained unmatched. Germline CDR1 and CDR2: SGDLS and YYNGEE. The CDR3 is 18 amino acids. CDR3 protein: CASSLTGGNGVGANVLTF. As DNA, the CDR3 is TGTGCCAGCAGCTTAACAGGGGGTAACGGTGTCGGGGCCAACGTCCTGACTTTC. The full variable domain, rest sourced from reference TRBV9 and TRBJ2-6, is DSGVTQTPKHLITATGQRVTLRCSPRSGDLSVYWYQQSLDQGLQFLIQYYNGEERAKGNILERFSAQQFPDLHSELNLSSLELGDSALYFCASSLTGGNGVGANVLTFGAGSRLTVL.

Only one count was recorded for this clone. The V gene is TRBV4-1, the J gene TRBJ1-5; unclear D gene. The CDR3 covers 15 residues. From germline, CDR1 is MGHRA and CDR2 YSYEKL. With 4 bases removed from V and 0 bases from J, the gap between germline ends came to 10 bases. For the CDR3, the DNA is TGCGCCAGCAGCCCGGGATTCTCTAGCAATCAGCCCCAGCATTTT. Its protein product is CASSPGFSSNQPQHF.

CDR3 amino acids: CASSLGQGADTEAFF. CDR3 DNA sequence: TGCGCCAGCAGCCTGGGACAGGGGGCGGACACTGAAGCTTTCTTT. The chain joins TRBV4-1 to TRBJ1-1; 12 positions agree with TRBD1. The junction had 3 bases not matched to a gene; V was cut back by 4 bases and J by 3 bases. This CDR3 comprises 15 residues. From germline, CDR1 is MGHRA and CDR2 YSYEKL.

V usage is TRBV5-4 and J usage is TRBJ1-6; maybe TRBD1 (6 bases). V was cut by 0 bases and J by 7 bases, with 11 bases left in between. The CDR3 length is 15 residues. Germline assignment: CDR1 SGHNT and CDR2 YYREEE (reference sequence). CDR3 protein: CASSLAGHVNSPLHF. In nucleotides, the CDR3 is TGTGCCAGCAGCTTGGCGGGACACGTAAATTCACCCCTCCACTTT.

This chain uses TRBV7-9 with TRBJ2-3; D call uncertain. CDR1 is SEHNR, CDR2 FQNEAQ, per germline (reference sequence). V was clipped by 4 bases and J by 2 bases, with 10 bases between them. The CDR3 has 14 amino acids. CDR3 DNA sequence: TGTGCCAGCAGCTCAGGTGGTTACACAGATACGCAGTATTTT. It codes for CASSSGGYTDTQYF.

V gene TRBV4-2 combines with J gene TRBJ2-5; D could derive from TRBD1 or TRBD2 (5 bases each). This CDR3 comprises 14 residues. Germline lookup yields CDR1 LGHNA and CDR2 YNFKEQ. Trimming stripped 8 bases from V and 1 base from J, with 14 bases between. The CDR3 spells CASLLGDVQETQYF. As DNA, the CDR3 is TGTGCCAGCCTACTGGGGGACGTCCAAGAGACCCAGTACTTC.

V gene TRBV5-1 combines with J gene TRBJ2-7, with D perhaps TRBD1 (6 bases). The CDR3 is 15 residues long. Germline values: CDR1 SGHRS, CDR2 YFSETQ. The ends were cut back, 4 bases at V and 2 bases at J, with 16 bases in the middle. CDR3 DNA: TGCGCCAGCAGCGCCGGGACACAAAGGACCTACGAGCAGTACTTC. Amino acid sequence: CASSAGTQRTYEQYF.

This clone was observed a handful of times. Other DNA sequences of this sample code for an identical CDR3. The chain carries TRBV7-2 and TRBJ2-3; the match to TRBD2 covers 13 bases. Looked up from germline, CDR1 is SGHTA and CDR2 is FQGNSA. The CDR3 sequence is 16 residues long. After removal of 5 bases from V and 0 bases from J, the junction contained 2 bases not matched to a gene. The CDR3 loop reads CASSPGLAGSTDTQYF. The CDR3 DNA follows: TGTGCCAGCAGCCCGGGACTAGCGGGAAGCACAGATACGCAGTATTTT.

The J gene is TRBJ2-2, the V gene TRBV4-1; D uncertain. The CDR3 length is 15 residues. V was trimmed by 5 bases and J by 7 bases, leaving 17 bases between them. CDR1 is MGHRA and CDR2 is YSYEKL in the germline V gene. The DNA for the CDR3 is TGCGCCAGCAGCGCGACGGCCATCCCAAGCGGGGAGCTGTTTTTT. It specifies CASSATAIPSGELFF.